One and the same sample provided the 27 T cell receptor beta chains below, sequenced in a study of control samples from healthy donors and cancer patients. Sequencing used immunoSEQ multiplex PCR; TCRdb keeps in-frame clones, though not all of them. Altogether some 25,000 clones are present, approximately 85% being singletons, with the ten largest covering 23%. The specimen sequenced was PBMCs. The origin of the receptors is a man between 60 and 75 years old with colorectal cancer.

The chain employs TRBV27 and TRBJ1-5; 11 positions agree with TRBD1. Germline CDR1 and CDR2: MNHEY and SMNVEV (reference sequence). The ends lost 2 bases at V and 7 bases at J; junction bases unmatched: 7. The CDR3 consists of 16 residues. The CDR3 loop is CASSLGTGGGGQPQHF. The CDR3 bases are TGTGCCAGCAGTTTAGGGACAGGGGGAGGTGGACAGCCCCAGCATTTT.

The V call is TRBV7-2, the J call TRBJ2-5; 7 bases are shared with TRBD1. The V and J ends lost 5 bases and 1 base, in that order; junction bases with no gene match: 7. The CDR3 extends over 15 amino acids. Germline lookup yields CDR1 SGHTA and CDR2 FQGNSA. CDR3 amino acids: CASSPVRGPQETQYF. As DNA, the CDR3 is TGTGCCAGCAGCCCAGTAAGGGGGCCCCAAGAGACCCAGTACTTC. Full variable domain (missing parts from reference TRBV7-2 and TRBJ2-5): GAGVSQSPSNKVTEKGKDVELRCDPISGHTALYWYRQSLGQGLEFLIYFQGNSAPDKSGLPSDRFSAERTGGSVSTLTIQRTQQEDSAVYLCASSPVRGPQETQYFGPGTRLLVL.

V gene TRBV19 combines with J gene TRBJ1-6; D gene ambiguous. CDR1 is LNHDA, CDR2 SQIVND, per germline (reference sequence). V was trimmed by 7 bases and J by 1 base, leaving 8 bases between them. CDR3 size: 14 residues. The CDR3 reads CASIGESYNSPLHF. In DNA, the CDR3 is TGTGCCAGTATCGGGGAGTCCTATAATTCACCCCTCCACTTT.

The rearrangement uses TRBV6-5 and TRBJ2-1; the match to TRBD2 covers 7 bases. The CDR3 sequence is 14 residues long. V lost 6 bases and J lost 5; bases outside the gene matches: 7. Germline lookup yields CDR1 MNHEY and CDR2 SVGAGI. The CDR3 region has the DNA TGTGCCAGCAGAGGTGGGGGGGACCACAATGAGCAGTTCTTC. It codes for CASRGGGDHNEQFF.

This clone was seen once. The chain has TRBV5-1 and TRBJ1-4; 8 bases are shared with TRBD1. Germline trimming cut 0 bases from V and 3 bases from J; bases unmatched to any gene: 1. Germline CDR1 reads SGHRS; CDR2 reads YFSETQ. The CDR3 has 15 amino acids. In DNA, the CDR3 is TGCGCCAGCAGCTTGGCACAGGGGGCTAATGAAAAACTGTTTTTT. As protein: CASSLAQGANEKLFF.

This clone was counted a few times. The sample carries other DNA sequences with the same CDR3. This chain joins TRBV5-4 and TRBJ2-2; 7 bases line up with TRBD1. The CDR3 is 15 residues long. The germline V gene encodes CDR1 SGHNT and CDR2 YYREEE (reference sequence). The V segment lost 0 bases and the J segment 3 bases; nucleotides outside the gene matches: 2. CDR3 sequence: CASSLGDRDTGELFF. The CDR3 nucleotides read TGTGCCAGCAGCTTGGGAGACAGGGACACCGGGGAGCTGTTTTTT.

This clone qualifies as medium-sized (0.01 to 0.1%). The CDR3 DNA reads TGTGCCAGCACCCGACAGGCGGGGATTACTGAAGCTTTCTTT. It codes for CASTRQAGITEAFF. The chain employs TRBV2 and TRBJ1-1, with D maybe TRBD1 (6 bases). V lost 7 bases and J 5 bases, leaving 17 bases between the germline ends. The germline gives CDR1 SNHLY, CDR2 FYNNEI. The CDR3 totals 14 residues.

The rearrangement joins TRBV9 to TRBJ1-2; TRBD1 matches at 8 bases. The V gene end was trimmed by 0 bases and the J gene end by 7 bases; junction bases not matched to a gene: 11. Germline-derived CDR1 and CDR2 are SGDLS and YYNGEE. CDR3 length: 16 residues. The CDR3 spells CASSVVTGGQEFGYTF. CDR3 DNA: TGTGCCAGCAGCGTAGTGACGGGGGGACAGGAGTTTGGCTACACCTTC.

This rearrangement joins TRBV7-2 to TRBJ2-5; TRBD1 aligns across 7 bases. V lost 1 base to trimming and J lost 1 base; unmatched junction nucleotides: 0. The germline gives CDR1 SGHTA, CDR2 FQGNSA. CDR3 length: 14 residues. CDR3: CASSLDRGQETQYF. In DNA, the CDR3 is TGTGCCAGCAGCTTAGACAGGGGCCAAGAGACCCAGTACTTC.

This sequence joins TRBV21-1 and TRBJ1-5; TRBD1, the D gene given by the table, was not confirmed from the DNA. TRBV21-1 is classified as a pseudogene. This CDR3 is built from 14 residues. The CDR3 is CASSKGSSNQPQHF. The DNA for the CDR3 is TGTGCCAGCAGCAAAGGCAGTTCGAATCAGCCCCAGCATTTT.

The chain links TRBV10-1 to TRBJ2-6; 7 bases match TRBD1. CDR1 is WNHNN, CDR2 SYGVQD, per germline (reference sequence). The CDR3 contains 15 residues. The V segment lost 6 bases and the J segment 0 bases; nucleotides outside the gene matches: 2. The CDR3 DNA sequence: TGCGCCAGCAGCTCAGGGGGCTCTGGGGCCAACGTCCTGACTTTC. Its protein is CASSSGGSGANVLTF.

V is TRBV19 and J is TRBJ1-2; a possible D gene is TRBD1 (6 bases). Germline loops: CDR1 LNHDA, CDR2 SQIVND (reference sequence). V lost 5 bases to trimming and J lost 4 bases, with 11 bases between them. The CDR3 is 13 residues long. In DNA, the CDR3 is TGTGCCAGTAGTTGGACAGTCTTCTATGGCTACACCTTC. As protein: CASSWTVFYGYTF.

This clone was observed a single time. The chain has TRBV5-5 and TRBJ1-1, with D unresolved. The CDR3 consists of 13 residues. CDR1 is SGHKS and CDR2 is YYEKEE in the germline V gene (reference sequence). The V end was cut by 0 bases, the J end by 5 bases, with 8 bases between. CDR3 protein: CASSLEVGTEAFF. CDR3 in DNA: TGTGCCAGCAGCTTGGAGGTGGGGACTGAAGCTTTCTTT.

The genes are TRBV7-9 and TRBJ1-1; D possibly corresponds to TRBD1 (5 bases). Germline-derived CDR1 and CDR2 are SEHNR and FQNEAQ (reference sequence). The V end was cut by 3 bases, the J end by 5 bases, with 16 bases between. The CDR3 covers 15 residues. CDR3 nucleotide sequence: TGTGCCAGCAGCTTGGCGGGCAGGGTCCGGACTGAAGCTTTCTTT. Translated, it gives CASSLAGRVRTEAFF.

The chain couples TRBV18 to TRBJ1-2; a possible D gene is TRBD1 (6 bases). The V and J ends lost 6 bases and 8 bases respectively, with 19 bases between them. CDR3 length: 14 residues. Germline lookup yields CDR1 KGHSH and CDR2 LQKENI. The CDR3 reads CASSRDTGSGGYTF. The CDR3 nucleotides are TGTGCCAGCTCTCGTGACACAGGGTCGGGCGGCTACACCTTC.

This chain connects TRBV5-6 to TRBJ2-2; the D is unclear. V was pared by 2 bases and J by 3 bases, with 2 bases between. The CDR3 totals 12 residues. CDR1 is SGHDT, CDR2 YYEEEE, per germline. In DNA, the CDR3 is TGTGCCAGCAGCTTTTACACCGGGGAGCTGTTTTTT. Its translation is CASSFYTGELFF. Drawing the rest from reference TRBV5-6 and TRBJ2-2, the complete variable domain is DAGVTQSPTHLIKTRGQQVTLRCSPKSGHDTVSWYQQALGQGPQFIFQYYEEEERQRGNFPDRFSGHQFPNYSSELNVNALLLGDSALYLCASSFYTGELFFGEGSRLTVL.

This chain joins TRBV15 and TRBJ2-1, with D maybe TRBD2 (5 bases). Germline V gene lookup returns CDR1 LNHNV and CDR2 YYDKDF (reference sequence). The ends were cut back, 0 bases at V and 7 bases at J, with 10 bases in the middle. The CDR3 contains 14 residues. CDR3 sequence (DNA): TGTGCCACCAGCAGAGATATAAGAGGGAATGAGCAGTTCTTC. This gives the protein CATSRDIRGNEQFF.

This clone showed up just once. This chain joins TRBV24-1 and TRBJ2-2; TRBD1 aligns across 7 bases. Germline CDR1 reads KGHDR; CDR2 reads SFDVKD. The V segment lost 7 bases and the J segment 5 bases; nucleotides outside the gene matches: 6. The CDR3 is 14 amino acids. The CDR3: CATSRTGGTGELFF. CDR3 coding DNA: TGTGCCACCAGCAGGACAGGTGGGACCGGGGAGCTGTTTTTT.

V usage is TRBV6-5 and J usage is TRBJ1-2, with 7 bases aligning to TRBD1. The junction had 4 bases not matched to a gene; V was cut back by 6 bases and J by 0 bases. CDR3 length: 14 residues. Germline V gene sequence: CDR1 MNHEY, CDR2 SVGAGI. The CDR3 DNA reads TGTGCCAGCAGCCGGGACAGAACTAACTATGGCTACACCTTC. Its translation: CASSRDRTNYGYTF.

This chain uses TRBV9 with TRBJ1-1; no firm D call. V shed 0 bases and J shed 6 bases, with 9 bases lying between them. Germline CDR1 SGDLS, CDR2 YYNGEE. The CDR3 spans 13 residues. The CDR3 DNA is TGTGCCAGCAGCGTAGCTCTCGTCGCTGAAGCTTTCTTT. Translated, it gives CASSVALVAEAFF.

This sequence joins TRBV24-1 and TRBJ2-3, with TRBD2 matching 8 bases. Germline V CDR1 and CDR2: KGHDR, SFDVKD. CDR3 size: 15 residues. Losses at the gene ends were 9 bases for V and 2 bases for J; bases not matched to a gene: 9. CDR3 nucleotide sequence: TGTGCCACCTCTGGCAGGACTAGCCCCACAGATACGCAGTATTTT. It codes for CATSGRTSPTDTQYF.

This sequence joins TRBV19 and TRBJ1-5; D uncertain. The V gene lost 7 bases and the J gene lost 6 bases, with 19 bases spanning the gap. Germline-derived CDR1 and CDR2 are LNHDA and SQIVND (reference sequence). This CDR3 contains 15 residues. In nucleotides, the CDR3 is TGTGCCAGTACCAAAACCCGGTTGGGCAGTCAGCCCCAGCATTTT. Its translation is CASTKTRLGSQPQHF.

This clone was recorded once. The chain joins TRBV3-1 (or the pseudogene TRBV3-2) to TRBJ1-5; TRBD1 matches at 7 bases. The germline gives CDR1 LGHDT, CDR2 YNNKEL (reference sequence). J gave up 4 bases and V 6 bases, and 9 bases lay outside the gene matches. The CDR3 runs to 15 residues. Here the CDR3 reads CASSSTGTANQPQHF. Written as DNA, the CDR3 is TGTGCCAGCAGTTCAACCGGGACAGCTAATCAGCCCCAGCATTTT.

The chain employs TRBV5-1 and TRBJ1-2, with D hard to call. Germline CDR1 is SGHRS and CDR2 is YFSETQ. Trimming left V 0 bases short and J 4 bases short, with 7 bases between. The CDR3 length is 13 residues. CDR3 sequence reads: CASSLDLTYGYTF. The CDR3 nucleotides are TGCGCCAGCAGCTTGGACCTGACCTATGGCTACACCTTC. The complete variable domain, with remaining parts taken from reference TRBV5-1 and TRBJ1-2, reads KAGVTQTPRYLIKTRGQQVTLSCSPISGHRSVSWYQQTPGQGLQFLFEYFSETQRNKGNFPGRFSGRQFSNSRSEMNVSTLELGDSALYLCASSLDLTYGYTFGSGTRLTVV.

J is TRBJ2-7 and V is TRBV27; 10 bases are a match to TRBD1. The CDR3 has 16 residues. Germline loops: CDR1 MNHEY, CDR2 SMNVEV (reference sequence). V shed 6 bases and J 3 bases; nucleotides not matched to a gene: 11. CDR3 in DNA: TGTGCCAGCAGGGACAGGGGGATGGCCCTTCACTACGAGCAGTACTTC. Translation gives CASRDRGMALHYEQYF.

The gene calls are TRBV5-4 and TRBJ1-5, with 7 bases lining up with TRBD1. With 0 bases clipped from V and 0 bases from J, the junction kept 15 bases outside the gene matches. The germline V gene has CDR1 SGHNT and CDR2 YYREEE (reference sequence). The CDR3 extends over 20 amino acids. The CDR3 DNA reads TGTGCCAGCAGCTTGGGCGGTTGGGGGGACAGTCCTTATAGCAATCAGCCCCAGCATTTT. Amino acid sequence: CASSLGGWGDSPYSNQPQHF.

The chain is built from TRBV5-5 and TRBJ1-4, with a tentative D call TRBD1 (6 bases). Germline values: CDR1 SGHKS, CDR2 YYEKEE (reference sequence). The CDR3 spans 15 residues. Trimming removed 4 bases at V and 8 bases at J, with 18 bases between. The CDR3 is CASSLDVRGGEKLFF. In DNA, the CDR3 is TGTGCCAGCAGCCTGGACGTCAGGGGTGGGGAAAAACTGTTTTTT. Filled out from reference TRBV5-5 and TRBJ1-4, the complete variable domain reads DAGVTQSPTHLIKTRGQQVTLRCSPISGHKSVSWYQQVLGQGPQFIFQYYEKEERGRGNFPDRFSARQFPNYSSELNVNALLLGDSALYLCASSLDVRGGEKLFFGSGTQLSVL.